Presented here are 26 T cell receptor beta chains from one specimen sequenced in a study of T cell clonotyping in hematopoietic cell transplantation. The time point: recipient sample about 28 days before transplant, after cytoreduction. The assay was immunoSEQ multiplex PCR, and TCRdb's table has in-frame clones only and misses some. This sample has 6,800 or so clones; 88% occur once, and the top ten carry 6% to 8.5%. The input for sequencing was peripheral blood mononuclear cells, taken before stem cell transplant. The receptors derive from a man aged 60 to 69 with acute myeloid leukemia. Some clones in this sample may be carry-over from other donors' samples.

The chain employs TRBV5-1 and TRBJ2-3; D gene uncertain. Germline V gives CDR1 SGHRS, CDR2 YFSETQ. The CDR3 is made up of 12 amino acids. V lost 0 bases to trimming and J lost 5 bases, with 4 bases between them. CDR3 bases: TGCGCCAGCAGCTTGGGGCAAGATACGCAGTATTTT. Its translation is CASSLGQDTQYF.

V and J are TRBV19 and TRBJ2-7, with D perhaps matching TRBD1 (6 bases). Germline CDR1 and CDR2: LNHDA and SQIVND (reference sequence). Deletions cut 1 base from V and 0 bases from J, with 10 bases between. This CDR3 contains 15 residues. The CDR3 coding sequence is TGTGCCAGTAGTATAGCTACGGACAGCTCCTACGAGCAGTACTTC. This encodes CASSIATDSSYEQYF.

The chain couples TRBV7-3 to TRBJ1-1, with TRBD1 identical over 7 bases. The V segment lost 5 bases and the J segment 1 base; nucleotides outside the gene matches: 7. Per germline, CDR1 SGHTA and CDR2 FQGTGA. The CDR3 has 15 amino acids. The CDR3 DNA reads as TGTGCCAGCAGCCGCGGATCAGGGGGGAACACTGAAGCTTTCTTT. Protein: CASSRGSGGNTEAFF.

The J gene is TRBJ1-2, the V gene TRBV5-6, with D possibly TRBD1 on 6 matching bases. The CDR3 extends over 14 amino acids. The germline CDR1 and CDR2 sequences are SGHDT and YYEEEE. V shed 0 bases and J shed 4 bases, with 10 bases lying between them. The CDR3 bases are TGTGCCAGCAGCTTGGCAGGGGTTAGCTATGGCTACACCTTC. As protein: CASSLAGVSYGYTF.

The V gene is TRBV6-1, the J gene TRBJ2-7, with 8 bases identical to TRBD1. This CDR3 region has 16 residues. Germline CDR1 is MNHNS and CDR2 is SASEGT. The J segment lost 4 bases and the V segment lost 3 bases, leaving 11 bases of the junction unmatched. CDR3 loop: CASSDMGTGYPYEQYF. In nucleotides, the CDR3 is TGTGCCAGCAGTGATATGGGGACAGGCTATCCGTACGAGCAGTACTTC.

This clone was counted a single time. The chain recombines TRBV6-5 with TRBJ1-5; 9 bases match TRBD1. Germline lookup yields CDR1 MNHEY and CDR2 SVGAGI. V dropped 5 bases and J dropped 3; count of bases not matched to a gene: 5. The CDR3 covers 15 residues. The CDR3: CASSQRQGVNQPQHF. The CDR3 DNA is TGTGCCAGCAGTCAAAGACAGGGGGTCAATCAGCCCCAGCATTTT.

This clone is a singleton in its sample. This chain uses TRBV4-1 with TRBJ1-2; D is perhaps TRBD1 (6 bases). The V end was cut by 2 bases, the J end by 5 bases, with 12 bases between. The length of the CDR3 is 14 residues. Germline CDR1 reads MGHRA; CDR2 reads YSYEKL. For the CDR3, the DNA is TGCGCCAGCAGCCAAAGGACAGACAGTTATGGCTACACCTTC. This encodes CASSQRTDSYGYTF.

The CDR3 DNA is TGTGCCAGCTCACCAGGCAGGGAGGCCACTGAAGCTTTCTTT. It codes for CASSPGREATEAFF. This chain joins TRBV18 and TRBJ1-1; D may be TRBD1 (5 bases). The CDR3 contains 14 residues. The ends were cut back, 2 bases at V and 4 bases at J, with 11 bases in the middle. From germline, CDR1 is KGHSH and CDR2 LQKENI.

The chain combines TRBV7-8 with TRBJ2-5; D is unclear. The CDR3 spans 16 residues. Trimming pared 1 base from V and 1 base from J, leaving 13 bases between. Germline lookup yields CDR1 SGHVS and CDR2 FQNEAQ. CDR3 in DNA: TGTGCCAGCAGCTTAGGAGGCCGCGGCCCCCAAGAGACCCAGTACTTC. Translation: CASSLGGRGPQETQYF.

The chain employs TRBV30 and TRBJ2-1; D not certain. The V gene lost 0 bases and the J gene lost 1 base, with 7 bases spanning the gap. This CDR3 is built from 14 residues. Germline-derived CDR1 and CDR2 are GTSNPN and SVGIG (reference sequence). CDR3: CAWSVLGSYNEQFF. The CDR3 nucleotides are TGTGCCTGGAGTGTTTTGGGGTCCTACAATGAGCAGTTCTTC.

This clone was picked up one time. This chain connects TRBV27 to TRBJ2-3, with D perhaps TRBD1 or TRBD2 (5 bases each). The V gene lost 9 bases and the J gene lost 1 base, with 20 bases spanning the gap. Germline CDR1 is MNHEY and CDR2 is SMNVEV (reference sequence). This CDR3 region has 16 residues. CDR3 protein: CASKRAGLTGTDTQYF. CDR3 DNA: TGTGCCAGTAAGAGGGCAGGGTTGACGGGCACAGATACGCAGTATTTT.

This clone was counted once. The rearrangement joins TRBV30 to TRBJ2-5; a weak D match, TRBD2 (6 bases). The V end was cut by 3 bases, the J end by 3 bases, with 23 bases between. Per the germline V gene, CDR1 is GTSNPN and CDR2 is SVGIG (reference sequence). This CDR3 has 17 amino acids. CDR3: CAWRTPGVSSAKETQYF. The CDR3 DNA reads TGTGCCTGGAGGACCCCTGGGGTGTCTAGCGCGAAAGAGACCCAGTACTTC.

The chain employs TRBV7-8 and TRBJ2-3, with TRBD2 identical over 7 bases. Germline V gene lookup returns CDR1 SGHVS and CDR2 FQNEAQ. With 3 bases clipped from V and 3 bases from J, the junction kept 15 bases outside the gene matches. The CDR3 consists of 18 residues. This CDR3 is CASSFVAAGRGRTDTQYF. The CDR3 nucleotides read TGTGCCAGCAGCTTCGTAGCCGCGGGGCGGGGGAGGACAGATACGCAGTATTTT. Using reference TRBV7-8 and TRBJ2-3 for the parts outside the CDR3, the full variable domain is GAGVSQSPRYKVAKRGQDVALRCDPISGHVSLFWYQQALGQGPEFLTYFQNEAQLDKSGLPSDRFFAERPEGSVSTLKIQRTQQEDSAVYLCASSFVAAGRGRTDTQYFGPGTRLTVL.

The table lists this clone with a count of one. The genes are TRBV14 and TRBJ2-7; tentatively, D is TRBD1 or TRBD2 (5 bases each). Germline V gives CDR1 SGHDN, CDR2 FVKESK. The V end was cut by 1 base, the J end by 0 bases, with 10 bases between. This CDR3 is 15 amino acids long. The CDR3 nucleotides are TGTGCCAGCAGCCAAGGGGGACGTACCTCCTACGAGCAGTACTTC. Amino acid sequence: CASSQGGRTSYEQYF.

This chain joins TRBV25-1 and TRBJ1-6; 7 positions agree with TRBD1. The CDR3 has 14 amino acids. V dropped 2 bases and J dropped 7; count of bases not matched to a gene: 2. Germline assignment: CDR1 MGHDK and CDR2 SYGVNS. The CDR3 region is CASSEGTVNSPLHF. CDR3 nucleotide sequence: TGTGCCAGCAGTGAAGGGACAGTAAATTCACCCCTCCACTTT.

This sequence joins TRBV10-3 and TRBJ1-1; 11 nucleotides line up with TRBD1. V trimming: 9 bases; J trimming: 1 base; junction bases outside the gene matches: 4. This CDR3 comprises 14 residues. Germline V gives CDR1 ENHRY, CDR2 SYGVKD. The chain's CDR3 is CAIRTGGQNTEAFF. In nucleotides, the CDR3 is TGTGCCATACGGACAGGGGGCCAGAACACTGAAGCTTTCTTT.

The V gene is TRBV7-9, the J gene TRBJ1-1; maybe TRBD1 (5 bases). This CDR3 is 12 amino acids long. V was trimmed by 2 bases and J by 5 bases, leaving 6 bases between them. Germline CDR1 and CDR2: SEHNR and FQNEAQ (reference sequence). CDR3 DNA: TGTGCCAGCAGCTTATGGGGGACTGAAGCTTTCTTT. It translates to CASSLWGTEAFF.

The chain uses TRBV5-6 and TRBJ1-1; a possible D gene is TRBD1 (6 bases). With 3 bases removed from V and 6 bases from J, the gap between germline ends came to 21 bases. This CDR3 has 16 residues. Germline V CDR1 and CDR2: SGHDT, YYEEEE. CDR3 protein: CASSWPGVTGGPEAFF. The CDR3 DNA follows: TGTGCCAGCAGCTGGCCTGGGGTCACGGGGGGCCCTGAAGCTTTCTTT.

The genes are TRBV5-1 and TRBJ2-2, with D possibly TRBD1 on 5 matching bases. V lost 3 bases, J lost 0 bases, and 9 bases lay in between. Germline CDR1 and CDR2: SGHRS and YFSETQ. CDR3 size: 15 residues. The CDR3 protein is CASSSQGSNTGELFF. For the CDR3, the DNA is TGCGCCAGCAGCTCTCAGGGTTCGAACACCGGGGAGCTGTTTTTT.

The J gene is TRBJ1-5, the V gene TRBV5-1, with 10 nucleotides matching TRBD1. The CDR3 sequence is 17 residues long. Germline V gene sequence: CDR1 SGHRS, CDR2 YFSETQ. V shed 0 bases, J shed 0 bases, and the junction held 3 bases outside the gene matches. The DNA of the CDR3 is TGCGCCAGCAGCTTGGGACAGGGGGCTTATAGCAATCAGCCCCAGCATTTT. Its translation: CASSLGQGAYSNQPQHF.

This clone was seen only once. The chain recombines TRBV18 with TRBJ2-7; D possibly corresponds to TRBD2 (6 bases). Deletions cut 2 bases from V and 3 bases from J, with 8 bases between. The CDR3 covers 13 residues. Looked up from germline, CDR1 is KGHSH and CDR2 is LQKENI. The CDR3 region is CASSPSTSYEQYF. The DNA for the CDR3 is TGTGCCAGCTCACCATCGACTAGCTACGAGCAGTACTTC.

The rearrangement joins TRBV28 to TRBJ2-1; D possibly corresponds to TRBD2 (5 bases). Germline V gives CDR1 MDHEN, CDR2 SYDVKM. Deletions cut 7 bases from V and 3 bases from J, with 25 bases between. There are 18 residues in the CDR3. The CDR3 DNA is TGTGCCAGCACAGTCGGCCTTAAATCTAGCCGGATCTACAATGAGCAGTTCTTC. Translating it yields CASTVGLKSSRIYNEQFF.

The V gene is TRBV7-2, the J gene TRBJ1-1, with a tentative D call TRBD1 (5 bases). There are 13 residues in the CDR3. The V gene's germline CDR1 is SGHTA and CDR2 FQGNSA. V lost 4 bases and J lost 11, with 17 bases in between. CDR3 amino acids: CASSSTGGRGAFF. For the CDR3, the DNA is TGTGCCAGCAGCTCAACTGGGGGGAGGGGCGCTTTCTTT.

This sequence joins TRBV13 and TRBJ2-3; no definite D call. The ends were cut back, 2 bases at V and 0 bases at J, with 3 bases in the middle. Germline V gives CDR1 PRHDT, CDR2 FYEKMQ (reference sequence). This CDR3 contains 13 residues. CDR3 loop: CASSLPSTDTQYF. CDR3 DNA sequence: TGTGCCAGCAGCTTACCTAGCACAGATACGCAGTATTTT.

V is TRBV7-8 and J is TRBJ2-7; D remains unclear. The germline V gene encodes CDR1 SGHVS and CDR2 FQNEAQ. The germline V and J ends were trimmed by 7 bases and 0 bases, with 19 bases remaining between them. The CDR3 covers 16 residues. The CDR3 protein is CASTTWGGRSSYEQYF. The CDR3 coding sequence is TGTGCCAGCACTACCTGGGGTGGGCGAAGCTCCTACGAGCAGTACTTC.

This chain joins TRBV29-1 and TRBJ2-1; D possibly corresponds to TRBD2 (5 bases). Germline-derived CDR1 and CDR2 are SQVTM and ANQGSEA. Trimming shortened V by 6 bases and J by 10 bases, and 31 bases separated the two germline ends. The length of the CDR3 is 17 residues. CDR3 sequence (DNA): TGCAGCGTCCCAAGGAGGACGTCTGTCAATTTTCTAGGGGAGCAGTTCTTC. Its protein is CSVPRRTSVNFLGEQFF.